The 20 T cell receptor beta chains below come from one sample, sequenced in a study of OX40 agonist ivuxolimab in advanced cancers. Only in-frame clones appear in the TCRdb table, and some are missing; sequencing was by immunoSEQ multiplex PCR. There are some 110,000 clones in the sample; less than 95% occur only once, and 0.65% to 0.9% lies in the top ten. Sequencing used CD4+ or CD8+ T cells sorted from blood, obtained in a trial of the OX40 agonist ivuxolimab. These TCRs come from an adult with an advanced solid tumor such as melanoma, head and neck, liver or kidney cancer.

CDR3 loop: CASSPVGQPQHF. The CDR3 DNA is TGTGCCAGCAGCCCGGTTGGTCAGCCCCAGCATTTT. This chain joins TRBV4-2 and TRBJ1-5; no clear D. Germline V CDR1 and CDR2: LGHNA, YNFKEQ. This CDR3 has 12 amino acids. V gave up 4 bases and J gave up 6 bases, with 7 bases separating them.

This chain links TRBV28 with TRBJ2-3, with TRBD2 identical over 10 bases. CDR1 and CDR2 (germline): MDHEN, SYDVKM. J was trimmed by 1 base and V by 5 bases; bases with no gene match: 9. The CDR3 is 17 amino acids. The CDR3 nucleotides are TGTGCCAGCAGTCCTAGACGGACTAGCGGCGGCACAGATACGCAGTATTTT. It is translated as CASSPRRTSGGTDTQYF.

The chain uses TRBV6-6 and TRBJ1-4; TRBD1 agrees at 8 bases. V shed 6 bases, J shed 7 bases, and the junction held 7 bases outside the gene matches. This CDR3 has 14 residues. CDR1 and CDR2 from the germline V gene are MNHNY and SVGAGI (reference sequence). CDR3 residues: CASRQGARSEKLFF. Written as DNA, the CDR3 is TGTGCCAGCAGGCAGGGGGCGCGAAGTGAAAAACTGTTTTTT.

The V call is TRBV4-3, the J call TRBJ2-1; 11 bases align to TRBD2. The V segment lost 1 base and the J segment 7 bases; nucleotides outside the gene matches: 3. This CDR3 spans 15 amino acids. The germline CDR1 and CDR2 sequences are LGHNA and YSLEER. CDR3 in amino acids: CASSQAASGGNEQFF. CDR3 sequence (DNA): TGCGCCAGCAGCCAAGCGGCTAGCGGGGGGAATGAGCAGTTCTTC.

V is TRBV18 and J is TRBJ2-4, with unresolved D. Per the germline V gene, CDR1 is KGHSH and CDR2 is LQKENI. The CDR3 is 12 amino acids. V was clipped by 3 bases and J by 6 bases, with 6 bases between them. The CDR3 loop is CASSPNSNIQYF. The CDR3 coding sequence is TGTGCCAGCTCACCGAATTCAAACATTCAGTACTTC. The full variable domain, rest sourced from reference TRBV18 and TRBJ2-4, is NAGVMQNPRHLVRRRGQEARLRCSPMKGHSHVYWYRQLPEEGLKFMVYLQKENIIDESGMPKERFSAEFPKEGPSILRIQQVVRGDSAAYFCASSPNSNIQYFGAGTRLSVL.

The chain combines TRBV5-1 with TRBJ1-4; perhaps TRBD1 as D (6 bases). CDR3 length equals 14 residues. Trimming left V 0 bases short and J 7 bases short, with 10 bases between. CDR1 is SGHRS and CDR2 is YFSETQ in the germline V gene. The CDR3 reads CASSLGGGGEKLFF. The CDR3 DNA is TGCGCCAGCAGCTTGGGAGGGGGTGGTGAAAAACTGTTTTTT.

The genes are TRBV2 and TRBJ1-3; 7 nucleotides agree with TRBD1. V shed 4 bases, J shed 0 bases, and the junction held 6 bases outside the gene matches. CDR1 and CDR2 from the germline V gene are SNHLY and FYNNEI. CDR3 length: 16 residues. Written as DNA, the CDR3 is TGTGCCAGCAGTGTTAACAGGGGACTCTCTGGAAACACCATATATTTT. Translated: CASSVNRGLSGNTIYF.

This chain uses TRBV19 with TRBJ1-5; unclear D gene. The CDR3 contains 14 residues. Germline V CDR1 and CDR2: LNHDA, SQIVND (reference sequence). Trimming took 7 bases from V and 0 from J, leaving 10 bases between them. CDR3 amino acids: CASTPPGSNQPQHF. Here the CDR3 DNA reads TGTGCCAGTACCCCCCCGGGTAGCAATCAGCCCCAGCATTTT.

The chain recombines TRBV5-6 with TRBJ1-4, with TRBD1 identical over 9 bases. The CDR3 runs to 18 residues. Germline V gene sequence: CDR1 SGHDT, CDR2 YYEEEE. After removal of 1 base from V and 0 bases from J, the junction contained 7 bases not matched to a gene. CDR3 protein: CASSLNGQGYATNEKLFF. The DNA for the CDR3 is TGTGCCAGCAGCTTGAACGGACAGGGGTATGCAACTAATGAAAAACTGTTTTTT. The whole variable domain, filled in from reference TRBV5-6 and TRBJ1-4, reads DAGVTQSPTHLIKTRGQQVTLRCSPKSGHDTVSWYQQALGQGPQFIFQYYEEEERQRGNFPDRFSGHQFPNYSSELNVNALLLGDSALYLCASSLNGQGYATNEKLFFGSGTQLSVL.

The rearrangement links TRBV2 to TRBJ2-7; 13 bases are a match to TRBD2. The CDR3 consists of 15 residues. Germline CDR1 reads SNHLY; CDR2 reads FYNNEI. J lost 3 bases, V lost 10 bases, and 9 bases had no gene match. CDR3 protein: CAISSRTSGGYEQYF. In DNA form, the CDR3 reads TGTGCCATCTCCTCTAGGACTAGCGGGGGCTACGAGCAGTACTTC.

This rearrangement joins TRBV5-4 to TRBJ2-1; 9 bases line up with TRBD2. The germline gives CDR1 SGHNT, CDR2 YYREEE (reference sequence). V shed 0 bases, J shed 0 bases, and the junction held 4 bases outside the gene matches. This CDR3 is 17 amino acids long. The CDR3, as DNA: TGTGCCAGCAGCTTGGCTAGCGGGACAGTCTCCTACAATGAGCAGTTCTTC. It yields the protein CASSLASGTVSYNEQFF.

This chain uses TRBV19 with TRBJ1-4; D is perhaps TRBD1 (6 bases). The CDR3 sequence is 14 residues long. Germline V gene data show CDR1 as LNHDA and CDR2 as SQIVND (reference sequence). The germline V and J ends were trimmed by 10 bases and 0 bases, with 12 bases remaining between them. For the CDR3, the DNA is TGTGCCACCGGGACACCTGCAACTAATGAAAAACTGTTTTTT. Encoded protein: CATGTPATNEKLFF.

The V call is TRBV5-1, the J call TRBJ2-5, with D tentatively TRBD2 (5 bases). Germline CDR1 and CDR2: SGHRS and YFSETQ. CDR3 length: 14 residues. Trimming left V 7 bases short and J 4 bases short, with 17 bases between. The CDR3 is CASGGPEGLETQYF. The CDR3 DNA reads TGCGCCAGCGGTGGCCCCGAGGGTTTAGAGACCCAGTACTTC.

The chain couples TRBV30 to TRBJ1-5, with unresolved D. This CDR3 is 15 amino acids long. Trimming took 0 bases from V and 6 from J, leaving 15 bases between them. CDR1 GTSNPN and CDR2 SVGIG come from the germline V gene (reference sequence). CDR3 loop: CAWSVFSGLIQPQHF. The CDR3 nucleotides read TGTGCCTGGAGTGTATTCTCTGGTTTGATTCAGCCCCAGCATTTT.

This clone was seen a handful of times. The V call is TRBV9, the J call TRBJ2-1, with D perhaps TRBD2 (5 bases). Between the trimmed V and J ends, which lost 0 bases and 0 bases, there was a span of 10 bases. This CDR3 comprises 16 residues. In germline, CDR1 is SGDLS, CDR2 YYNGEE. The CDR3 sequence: CASSVGAGYSYNEQFF. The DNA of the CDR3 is TGTGCCAGCAGCGTAGGTGCGGGCTACTCCTACAATGAGCAGTTCTTC. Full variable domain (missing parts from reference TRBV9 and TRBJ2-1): DSGVTQTPKHLITATGQRVTLRCSPRSGDLSVYWYQQSLDQGLQFLIQYYNGEERAKGNILERFSAQQFPDLHSELNLSSLELGDSALYFCASSVGAGYSYNEQFFGPGTRLTVL.

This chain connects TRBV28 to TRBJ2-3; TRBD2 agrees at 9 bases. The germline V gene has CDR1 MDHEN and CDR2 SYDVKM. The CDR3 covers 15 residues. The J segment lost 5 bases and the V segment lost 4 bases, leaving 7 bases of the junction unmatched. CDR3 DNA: TGTGCCAGCAGTTCCGCGGGAGGGCAGGGAGATACGCAGTATTTT. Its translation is CASSSAGGQGDTQYF.

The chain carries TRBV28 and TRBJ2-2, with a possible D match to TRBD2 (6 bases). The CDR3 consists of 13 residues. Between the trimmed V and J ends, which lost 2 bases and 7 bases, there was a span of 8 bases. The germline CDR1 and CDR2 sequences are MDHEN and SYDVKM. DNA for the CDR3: TGTGCCAGCAGTTTACCGGGGGTCGGGGAGCTGTTTTTT. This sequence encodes CASSLPGVGELFF.

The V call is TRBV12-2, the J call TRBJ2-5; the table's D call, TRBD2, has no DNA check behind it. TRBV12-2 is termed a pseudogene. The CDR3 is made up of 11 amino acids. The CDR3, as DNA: TGTGCAAGTCGCTTCGGAGAGACCCAGTACTTC. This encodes CASRFGETQYF.

The CDR3 nucleotides are TGTGCCAGCAGTGCCGGGACCTACACCGGGGAGCTGTTTTTT. As protein: CASSAGTYTGELFF. The chain is built from TRBV25-1 and TRBJ2-2; tentatively, D is TRBD1 or TRBD2 (5 bases each). In germline, CDR1 is MGHDK, CDR2 SYGVNS. The CDR3 length is 14 residues. Trimming removed 4 bases from V and 3 bases from J, with 9 bases in between. Using reference TRBV25-1 and TRBJ2-2 for the parts outside the CDR3, the full variable domain is EADIYQTPRYLVIGTGKKITLECSQTMGHDKMYWYQQDPGMELHLIHYSYGVNSTEKGDLSSESTVSRIRTEHFPLTLESARPSHTSQYLCASSAGTYTGELFFGEGSRLTVL.

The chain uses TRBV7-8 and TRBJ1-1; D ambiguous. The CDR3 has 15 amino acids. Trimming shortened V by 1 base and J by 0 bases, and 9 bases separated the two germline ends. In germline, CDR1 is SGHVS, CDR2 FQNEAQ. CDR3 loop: CASSLGRYMNTEAFF. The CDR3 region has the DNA TGTGCCAGCAGCTTAGGACGATACATGAACACTGAAGCTTTCTTT.